Given below is one T cell receptor (beta chain) in context. Its specificity is not known. The data stem from a study of CXCR3-negative and CXCR3-positive naive CD8 T cells. Study results and caveats: Researchers reported similar TRBV-TRBJ usage in naive CXCR3-negative and CXCR3-positive cells, though memory differed.

Within the CD8+ T cell compartment, naive cells were CD45RO-CCR7+CD27+CD95-. Germline lookup yields CDR1 MDHEN and CDR2 SYDVKM. The CDR3 spans 16 residues. Via 5' RACE with UMI labels, TRB cDNA libraries were prepared. TCRdb reanalyzed the 5' RACE reads, giving one entry per CDR3 protein sequence and no DNA. The listing records 46,000 or so distinct CDR3 sequences. Sequencing was done on a sample of naive CXCR3- CD8+ T cells from blood. The subset is: CD45RO-CCR7+CD27+CD95- naive CD8+ T cells lacking CXCR3 (TNR3-). The chain employs TRBV28 and TRBJ1-1. The receptor comes from a human donor in good health. Some clones in this sample may be carry-over from other donors' samples. The chain's CDR3 is CASSPQGVAPNTEAFF.